A selection of T cell receptor beta chains follows, all from one sample in a study of blood T cell repertoires in COVID-19. Measured with immunoSEQ multiplex PCR; TCRdb has only the in-frame clones, and not every one. In the table there are about 150,000 clones, roughly 84% of which are singletons. The sample consisted of peripheral blood. These receptors came from a woman in her forties or fifties in a cohort sampled during active or convalescent COVID-19. The CDR3 runs from the conserved cysteine through the conserved F or W. D genes are given only for firm matches. For some rows the clone size is stated as once, few or many, or as a class when expanded; others skip it.

V gene: TRBV19; D gene: NA; clone size: NA; J gene: TRBJ1-1; CDR3 protein: CASLPRGKPVTEAFF; CDR3 DNA: TGTGCCAGCCTTCCTAGGGGTAAACCTGTTACTGAAGCTTTCTTT
V gene: TRBV3-1/TRBV3-2; D gene: TRBD1; clone size: NA; J gene: TRBJ1-4; CDR3 protein: CASSLRTGFNEKLFF; CDR3 DNA: TGTGCCAGCAGCCTCCGGACAGGGTTTAATGAAAAACTGTTTTTT
V gene: TRBV5-1; D gene: TRBD1; clone size: NA; J gene: TRBJ2-1; CDR3 protein: CASSLDRPGDRADEQFF; CDR3 DNA: TGCGCCAGCAGCTTGGACCGTCCCGGTGACAGGGCGGATGAGCAGTTCTTC
V gene: TRBV6-1; D gene: NA; clone size: NA; J gene: TRBJ1-2; CDR3 protein: CASSETRNYGYTF; CDR3 DNA: TGTGCCAGCAGTGAGACAAGAAACTATGGCTACACCTTC
V gene: TRBV7-9; D gene: TRBD1; clone size: NA; J gene: TRBJ2-7; CDR3 protein: CATGQGSYEQYF; CDR3 DNA: TGTGCCACCGGACAGGGATCCTACGAGCAGTACTTC
V gene: TRBV12-3/TRBV12-4; D gene: TRBD1; clone size: NA; J gene: TRBJ1-2; CDR3 protein: CASSLGQGNGYTF; CDR3 DNA: TGTGCCAGCAGTTTGGGACAGGGTAATGGCTACACCTTC
V gene: TRBV18; D gene: NA; clone size: once; J gene: TRBJ1-1; CDR3 protein: CASSPAGRGNTEAFF; CDR3 DNA: TGTGCCAGCTCACCGGCAGGTAGGGGGAACACTGAAGCTTTCTTT
V gene: TRBV5-4; D gene: NA; clone size: NA; J gene: TRBJ2-3; CDR3 protein: CASSGASGDTDTQYF; CDR3 DNA: TGTGCCAGCAGCGGCGCTAGTGGAGACACAGATACGCAGTATTTT
V gene: TRBV4-1; D gene: TRBD2; clone size: NA; J gene: TRBJ2-1; CDR3 protein: CASSQSSGDYNEQFF; CDR3 DNA: TGCGCCAGCAGCCAATCCAGCGGGGACTACAATGAGCAGTTCTTC
V gene: TRBV6-5; D gene: NA; clone size: NA; J gene: TRBJ1-1; CDR3 protein: CASTSTGGNTEAFF; CDR3 DNA: TGTGCCAGCACCTCCACCGGAGGGAACACTGAAGCTTTCTTT
V gene: TRBV12-3/TRBV12-4; D gene: NA; clone size: NA; J gene: TRBJ1-2; CDR3 protein: CASSAGGIYGYTF; CDR3 DNA: TGTGCCAGCAGTGCGGGGGGGATCTATGGCTACACCTTC
V gene: TRBV6-4; D gene: NA; clone size: few; J gene: TRBJ2-7; CDR3 protein: CASHGLIHEQYF; CDR3 DNA: TGTGCCAGCCACGGACTAATCCACGAGCAGTACTTC
V gene: TRBV4-1; D gene: NA; clone size: NA; J gene: TRBJ1-2; CDR3 protein: CASSLGEMSYGYTF; CDR3 DNA: TGCGCCAGCAGCCTTGGGGAGATGAGCTATGGCTACACCTTC
V gene: TRBV30; D gene: NA; clone size: NA; J gene: TRBJ1-3; CDR3 protein: CAWSVGRTVNSGNTIYF; CDR3 DNA: TGTGCCTGGAGTGTGGGACGGACAGTAAACTCTGGAAACACCATATATTTT
V gene: TRBV29-1; D gene: NA; clone size: NA; J gene: TRBJ2-3; CDR3 protein: CSVGSPSTDTQYF; CDR3 DNA: TGCAGCGTTGGCAGTCCTAGCACAGATACGCAGTATTTT
V gene: TRBV30; D gene: NA; clone size: NA; J gene: TRBJ2-3; CDR3 protein: CAWSWDIGRPTDTQYF; CDR3 DNA: TGTGCCTGGAGTTGGGACATTGGGCGCCCCACAGATACGCAGTATTTT
V gene: TRBV5-1; D gene: NA; clone size: many; J gene: TRBJ1-3; CDR3 protein: CASSGTGGNTIYF; CDR3 DNA: TGCGCCAGCAGCGGAACGGGTGGAAACACCATATATTTT
V gene: TRBV19; D gene: NA; clone size: NA; J gene: TRBJ2-1; CDR3 protein: CASSIDSNNEQFF; CDR3 DNA: TGTGCCAGTAGTATAGACAGTAACAATGAGCAGTTCTTC
V gene: TRBV2; D gene: NA; clone size: NA; J gene: TRBJ1-5; CDR3 protein: CASMAGWSNQPQHF; CDR3 DNA: TGTGCCAGCATGGCAGGTTGGTCCAATCAGCCCCAGCATTTT
V gene: TRBV27; D gene: NA; clone size: NA; J gene: TRBJ2-7; CDR3 protein: CASSSIHRGGGNEQYF; CDR3 DNA: TGTGCCAGCAGTTCCATTCACAGGGGAGGTGGCAACGAGCAGTACTTC
V gene: TRBV5-6; D gene: NA; clone size: NA; J gene: TRBJ1-1; CDR3 protein: CASLLRGGTEAFF; CDR3 DNA: TGTGCCAGCCTACTGAGGGGGGGCACTGAAGCTTTCTTT
V gene: TRBV19; D gene: NA; clone size: NA; J gene: TRBJ1-2; CDR3 protein: CASRPKWQGNYGYTF; CDR3 DNA: TGTGCCAGTAGACCCAAGTGGCAGGGTAACTATGGCTACACCTTC